Sequencing of this T cell receptor (beta chain) was carried out in a study of post-analysis software for immune sequencing data. Background on the study: Relapsing-remitting, secondary progressive and progressive-relapsing multiple sclerosis were all included among the disease courses. Study results and limitations: The study found significantly lower normalized Chao1 diversity in multiple sclerosis patients than in controls. Under F measure analysis, samples from one preparation batch co-clustered strongly.

Sequencing libraries made from TCR beta cDNA carried unique molecular identifiers. There were about 1 to 10 million T cells, and around 460,000 cDNA molecules came from them. From the PCR reads, TCRdb called clonotypes with MiXCR, one entry per CDR3 protein. The data show roughly 800,000 distinct CDR3 sequences, roughly half seen once. Concerning this clonotype itself: Its target is not known.

The sequence was collected from a girl between 10 and 17 years old with multiple sclerosis. The sequencing input was blood.

The DNA of the CDR3 is TGTGCCATCAGGGTCGATGGAAATTCACCCCTCCACTTT. Amino acid sequence: CAIRVDGNSPLHF. The chain recombines TRBV10-3 with TRBJ1-6; D is undetermined. Trimming removed 6 bases at V and 7 bases at J, with 10 bases between. This CDR3 is 13 amino acids long. CDR1 is ENHRY and CDR2 is SYGVKD in the germline V gene.